This is a list of T cell receptor beta chains from one sample in a study of T cell responses to AZD1222 COVID-19 vaccine. The repertoire was sequenced with immunoSEQ multiplex PCR; TCRdb's copy has only in-frame clones and lacks some. This sample yields 150,000 to 200,000 clones, of which about 94% are seen a single time; 0.95% to 1.1% belongs to the top ten. The specimen was peripheral blood, collected 28 days after the second AZD1222 dose. These receptors were taken from an adult who received the AZD1222 COVID-19 vaccine. CDR3s include the opening cysteine and the closing phenylalanine or tryptophan. A D gene is named only where the DNA matches it firmly.

NA,TRBV6-1,TRBJ1-6,CASSEVGGSSYNSPLHF,TGTGCCAGCAGTGAAGTTGGGGGGAGCTCCTATAATTCACCCCTCCACTTT
TRBD1,TRBV27,TRBJ1-2,CASSPDRGYYGYTF,TGTGCCAGCAGTCCGGACAGGGGGTACTATGGCTACACCTTC
NA,TRBV6-2/TRBV6-3,TRBJ2-7,CASSFRSYEQYF,TGTGCCAGCAGTTTCAGGTCGTACGAGCAGTACTTC
TRBD1,TRBV24-1,TRBJ2-7,CATSDLLARGREQYF,TGTGCCACCAGTGATTTGCTGGCCAGGGGGCGCGAGCAGTACTTC
NA,TRBV4-3,TRBJ1-1,CASSHKQGLNTEAFF,TGCGCCAGCAGCCACAAACAGGGATTGAACACTGAAGCTTTCTTT
NA,TRBV12-3/TRBV12-4,TRBJ2-1,CASSLGRINEQFF,TGTGCCAGCAGTTTAGGGCGGATCAATGAGCAGTTCTTC
TRBD1,TRBV19,TRBJ1-2,CASSIYGQGSTYGYTF,TGTGCCAGTAGTATCTACGGACAGGGGTCGACCTATGGCTACACCTTC
NA,TRBV5-4,TRBJ2-7,CASSLGGAGSHEQYF,TGTGCCAGCAGCTTAGGGGGGGCGGGGTCCCACGAGCAGTACTTC
NA,TRBV18,TRBJ1-2,CASSPPAGRALYGYTF,TGTGCCAGCTCACCACCTGCAGGGCGGGCACTCTATGGCTACACCTTC
NA,TRBV7-3,TRBJ1-4,CASSCIPAYNEKLFF,TGTGCCAGCAGCTGCATACCGGCCTATAATGAAAAACTGTTTTTT